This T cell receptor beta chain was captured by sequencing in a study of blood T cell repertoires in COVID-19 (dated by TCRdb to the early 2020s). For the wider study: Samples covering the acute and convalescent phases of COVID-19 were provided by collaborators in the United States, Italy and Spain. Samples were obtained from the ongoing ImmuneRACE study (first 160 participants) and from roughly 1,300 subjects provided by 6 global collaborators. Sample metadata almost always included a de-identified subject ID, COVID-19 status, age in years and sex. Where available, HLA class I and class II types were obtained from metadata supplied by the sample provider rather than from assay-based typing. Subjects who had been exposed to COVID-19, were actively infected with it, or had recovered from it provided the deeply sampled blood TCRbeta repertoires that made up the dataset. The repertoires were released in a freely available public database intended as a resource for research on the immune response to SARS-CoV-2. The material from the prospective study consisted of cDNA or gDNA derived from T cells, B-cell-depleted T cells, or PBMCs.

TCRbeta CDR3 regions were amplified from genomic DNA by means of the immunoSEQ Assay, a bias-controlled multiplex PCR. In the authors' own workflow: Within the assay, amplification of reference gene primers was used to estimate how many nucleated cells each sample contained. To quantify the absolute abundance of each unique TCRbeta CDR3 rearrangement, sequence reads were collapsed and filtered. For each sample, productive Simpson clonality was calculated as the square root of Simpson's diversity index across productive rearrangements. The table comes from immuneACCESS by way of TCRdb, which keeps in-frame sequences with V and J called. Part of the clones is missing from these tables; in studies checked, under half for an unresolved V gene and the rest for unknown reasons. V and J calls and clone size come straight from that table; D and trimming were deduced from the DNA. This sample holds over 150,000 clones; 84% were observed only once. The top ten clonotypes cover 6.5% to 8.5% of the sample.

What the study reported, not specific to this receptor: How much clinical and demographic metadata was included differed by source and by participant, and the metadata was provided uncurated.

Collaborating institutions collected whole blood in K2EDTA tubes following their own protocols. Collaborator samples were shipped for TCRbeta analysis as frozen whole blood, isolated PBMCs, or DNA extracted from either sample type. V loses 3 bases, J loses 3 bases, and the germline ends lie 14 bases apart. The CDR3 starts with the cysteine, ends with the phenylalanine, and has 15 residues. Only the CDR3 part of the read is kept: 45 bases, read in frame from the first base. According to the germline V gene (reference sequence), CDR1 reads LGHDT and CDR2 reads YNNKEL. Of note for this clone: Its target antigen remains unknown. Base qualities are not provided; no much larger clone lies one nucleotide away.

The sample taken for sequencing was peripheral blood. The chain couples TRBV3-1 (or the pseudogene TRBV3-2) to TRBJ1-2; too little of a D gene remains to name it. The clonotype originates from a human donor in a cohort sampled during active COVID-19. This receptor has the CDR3 CASSQSGGSYYGYTF. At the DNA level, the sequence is TGTGCCAGCAGCCAGAGCGGTGGCTCCTACTATGGCTACACCTTC.